One and the same sample provided the 27 T cell receptor beta chains below, sequenced in a study of blood T cell repertoires in COVID-19. Repertoires were generated with immunoSEQ multiplex PCR, while TCRdb's copy carries only in-frame clones and drops some. The sample includes 150,000 to 160,000 clones, about 80% of them seen just once. The sequenced sample consisted of peripheral blood. These receptors all stem from a woman aged 55-70 years with COVID-19, enrolled during active disease.

The chain uses TRBV7-8 and TRBJ1-1; tentatively, D is TRBD1 (5 bases). CDR1 is SGHVS, CDR2 FQNEAQ, per germline. V shed 5 bases and J shed 9 bases, with 16 bases lying between them. The length of the CDR3 is 13 residues. CDR3 DNA: TGTGCCAGCAGCCTACAGGTCGGTCGACAAGCTTTCTTT. Amino acid sequence: CASSLQVGRQAFF.

This clone has a handful of counts. The rearrangement joins TRBV24-1 to TRBJ1-2; TRBD1 matches 7 bases. V lost 7 bases, J lost 4 bases, and 5 bases stayed unmatched. The CDR3 runs 13 residues. CDR1 and CDR2 from the germline V gene are KGHDR and SFDVKD. In DNA, the CDR3 is TGTGCCACCAGGGACGGGACAGCCTATGGCTACACCTTC. Protein: CATRDGTAYGYTF.

The table lists this clone with a count of one. CDR3 protein: CASSEGIAGGQETQYF. CDR3 DNA sequence: TGTGCCAGCAGTGAGGGAATAGCGGGGGGTCAAGAGACCCAGTACTTC. This chain joins TRBV2 and TRBJ2-5; TRBD2 matches 10 bases. The length of the CDR3 is 16 residues. Germline V lookup: CDR1 SNHLY, CDR2 FYNNEI. V lost 3 bases to trimming and J lost 2 bases; unmatched junction nucleotides: 6.

This clone has only one observation. The chain recombines TRBV7-3 with TRBJ1-1, with 7 bases matching TRBD1. The CDR3 runs to 12 residues. CDR1 and CDR2 (germline): SGHTA, FQGTGA. The V segment lost 7 bases and the J segment 5 bases; nucleotides outside the gene matches: 4. This CDR3 is CASTSGGTEAFF. CDR3 sequence (DNA): TGTGCCAGCACCTCAGGGGGAACTGAAGCTTTCTTT.

V is TRBV6-5 and J is TRBJ1-2; D remains unclear. With 6 bases removed from V and 0 bases from J, the gap between germline ends came to 8 bases. CDR1 and CDR2 from the germline V gene are MNHEY and SVGAGI. The CDR3 is made up of 13 amino acids. The chain's CDR3 is CASSSVANYGYTF. Written as DNA, the CDR3 is TGTGCCAGCAGCTCTGTTGCTAACTATGGCTACACCTTC.

This CDR3 is CASSRQVRGEDTQYF. CDR3 DNA: TGTGCCAGCAGCCGCCAGGTTAGGGGTGAAGATACGCAGTATTTT. The J gene is TRBJ2-3, the V gene TRBV7-3; D perhaps matches TRBD1 (5 bases). The CDR3 consists of 15 residues. V dropped 5 bases and J dropped 5 bases, with 17 bases sitting between them. Per the germline V gene, CDR1 is SGHTA and CDR2 is FQGTGA.

The chain recombines TRBV7-9 with TRBJ1-3; TRBD1 matches 7 bases. Unmatched junction bases numbered 17, after V lost 5 bases and J lost 7 bases. The germline V gene encodes CDR1 SEHNR and CDR2 FQNEAQ (reference sequence). The CDR3 runs to 17 residues. CDR3 sequence: CASSPQTGITSRNTIYF. The CDR3 nucleotides are TGTGCCAGCAGCCCCCAGACAGGGATTACGTCGCGGAACACCATATATTTT.

The genes are TRBV27 and TRBJ1-5; the match to TRBD1 covers 8 bases. Trimming cost V 3 bases and J 7 bases; bases outside gene matches: 5. The CDR3 loop spans 14 amino acids. Germline assignment: CDR1 MNHEY and CDR2 SMNVEV (reference sequence). CDR3 sequence: CASSFRGPNQPQHF. CDR3 nucleotide sequence: TGTGCCAGCAGTTTCAGGGGGCCCAACCAGCCCCAGCATTTT.

The chain links TRBV11-2 to TRBJ2-3, with TRBD2 as a possible D gene (6 bases). There are 15 residues in the CDR3. The germline V and J ends were trimmed by 5 bases and 1 base, with 13 bases remaining between them. The germline CDR1 and CDR2 sequences are SGHAT and FQNNGV. The CDR3 sequence is CASSVGTLRTDTQYF. The DNA of the CDR3 is TGTGCCAGCAGCGTCGGGACTCTCCGCACAGATACGCAGTATTTT.

CDR3 loop: CASSPQGGGTGGNEQYF. The DNA of the CDR3 is TGTGCCAGCTCACCGCAAGGGGGCGGGACAGGGGGCAACGAGCAGTACTTC. This chain connects TRBV18 to TRBJ2-7; 12 bases agree with TRBD1. The V gene's germline CDR1 is KGHSH and CDR2 LQKENI. V shed 3 bases and J 5 bases; nucleotides not matched to a gene: 11. The CDR3 is 17 residues long.

V and J are TRBV11-3 and TRBJ2-2; 9 bases map to TRBD2. CDR1 is SGHNT, CDR2 YENEEA, per germline. The CDR3 contains 15 residues. V shed 5 bases, J shed 3 bases, and the junction held 4 bases outside the gene matches. CDR3 DNA: TGTGCCAGCAGCCTGGGACTAGCAGACACCGGGGAGCTGTTTTTT. Protein: CASSLGLADTGELFF.

The rearrangement links TRBV9 to TRBJ1-6; TRBD1 matches 7 bases. The V and J ends lost 4 bases and 11 bases, in that order; junction bases with no gene match: 9. CDR3 size: 14 residues. Per the germline V gene, CDR1 is SGDLS and CDR2 is YYNGEE. The CDR3 loop reads CASSSRTGQAPLHF. The DNA for the CDR3 is TGTGCCAGCAGCTCCCGGACAGGCCAGGCACCCCTCCACTTT.

This clone has just a few counts. The chain has TRBV3-1 (or the pseudogene TRBV3-2) and TRBJ1-4, with 8 bases identical to TRBD1. The CDR3 has 14 residues. J gave up 8 bases and V 1 base, and 3 bases lay outside the gene matches. Per the germline V gene, CDR1 is LGHDT and CDR2 is YNNKEL (reference sequence). The CDR3 spells CASSQVRGQEKLFF. DNA of the CDR3: TGTGCCAGCAGCCAAGTCAGGGGGCAGGAAAAACTGTTTTTT.

The genes are TRBV7-3 and TRBJ1-5; TRBD1 might be the D (6 bases). Per germline, CDR1 SGHTA and CDR2 FQGTGA. The V end lost 5 bases, the J end lost 6 bases, and 11 bases lay between the germline ends. The CDR3 extends over 13 amino acids. CDR3: CASSPQGGQPQHF. The CDR3 DNA is TGTGCCAGCAGCCCCCAAGGGGGTCAGCCCCAGCATTTT. The variable domain in full, with the rest retrieved from reference TRBV7-3 and TRBJ1-5, is GAGVSQTPSNKVTEKGKYVELRCDPISGHTALYWYRQSLGQGPEFLIYFQGTGAADDSGLPNDRFFAVRPEGSVSTLKIQRTERGDSAVYLCASSPQGGQPQHFGDGTRLSIL.

V is TRBV5-5 and J is TRBJ1-5, with 7 bases fitting TRBD1. The CDR3 loop spans 15 amino acids. V was pared by 0 bases and J by 4 bases, with 4 bases of the junction left unmatched. Germline V gene data show CDR1 as SGHKS and CDR2 as YYEKEE (reference sequence). The DNA of the CDR3 is TGTGCCAGCAGCTTGGACCAACAGGGGAATCAGCCCCAGCATTTT. It translates to CASSLDQQGNQPQHF.

The rearrangement links TRBV7-2 to TRBJ2-5; 7 positions match TRBD2. V lost 4 bases, J lost 2 bases, and 10 bases stayed unmatched. This CDR3 has 16 residues. Germline V gene lookup returns CDR1 SGHTA and CDR2 FQGNSA. CDR3 sequence (DNA): TGTGCCAGCAGCTCCAAGGACGGGGGGAAGCAAGAGACCCAGTACTTC. It encodes CASSSKDGGKQETQYF.

The CDR3 region is CASSPQLGNTIYF. In DNA, the CDR3 is TGTGCCAGCAGCCCACAGCTGGGAAACACCATATATTTT. The rearrangement uses TRBV3-1 (or the pseudogene TRBV3-2) and TRBJ1-3, with D unclear. This CDR3 comprises 13 residues. The ends were cut back, 4 bases at V and 4 bases at J, with 8 bases in the middle. The germline V gene encodes CDR1 LGHDT and CDR2 YNNKEL (reference sequence).

Many counts were recorded for this clone. The rearrangement links TRBV3-1 (or the pseudogene TRBV3-2) to TRBJ2-3; 15 nucleotides match TRBD2. V lost 4 bases and J lost 5; bases outside the gene matches: 4. CDR3 length: 16 residues. Germline lookup yields CDR1 LGHDT and CDR2 YNNKEL (reference sequence). CDR3 sequence (DNA): TGTGCCAGCAGCCCCCAGGGACTAGCGGGAGGAGATACGCAGTATTTT. It encodes CASSPQGLAGGDTQYF.

The chain joins TRBV3-1 (or the pseudogene TRBV3-2) to TRBJ1-6; the D gene is possibly TRBD1 (6 bases). Germline loops: CDR1 LGHDT, CDR2 YNNKEL (reference sequence). The CDR3 loop spans 14 amino acids. The germline V and J ends were trimmed by 4 bases and 7 bases, with 11 bases remaining between them. CDR3 region: CASSRQVLNSPLHF. The CDR3, as DNA: TGTGCCAGCAGCCGACAGGTTTTAAATTCACCCCTCCACTTT.

In its sample, this clone was seen a few times. This rearrangement joins TRBV18 to TRBJ1-6, with no clear D. Germline-derived CDR1 and CDR2 are KGHSH and LQKENI. The CDR3 is 16 residues long. V shed 3 bases and J shed 7 bases, with 16 bases lying between them. The CDR3 sequence is CASSPRADRGNSPLHF. CDR3 coding DNA: TGTGCCAGCTCACCGAGGGCAGACCGCGGAAATTCACCCCTCCACTTT.

This clone appeared a single time. The gene calls are TRBV18 and TRBJ1-1; a weak D match, TRBD1 (5 bases). The ends were cut back, 6 bases at V and 5 bases at J, with 25 bases in the middle. The CDR3 spans 17 residues. Germline V gene lookup returns CDR1 KGHSH and CDR2 LQKENI. Here the CDR3 reads CASSATGLTLEGTEAFF. For the CDR3, the DNA is TGTGCCAGCTCTGCGACCGGACTGACGCTGGAGGGGACTGAAGCTTTCTTT.

DNA for the CDR3: TGCGCCAGCAGCTCATGGACAGGAGTCGATGAGCAGTTCTTC. It translates to CASSSWTGVDEQFF. The gene calls are TRBV5-1 and TRBJ2-1, with 7 bases that match TRBD1. Germline CDR1 SGHRS, CDR2 YFSETQ. Trimming at V came to 3 bases and at J to 8 bases, leaving 8 bases not matched to a gene. There are 14 residues in the CDR3.

The gene calls are TRBV27 and TRBJ1-6, with D possibly TRBD1 on 5 matching bases. The V end was cut by 1 base, the J end by 4 bases, with 5 bases between. Germline V gene data show CDR1 as MNHEY and CDR2 as SMNVEV (reference sequence). The CDR3 totals 14 residues. CDR3 sequence reads: CASSLWTYNSPLHF. The CDR3 region has the DNA TGTGCCAGCAGTTTATGGACATATAATTCACCCCTCCACTTT.

This chain joins TRBV10-3 and TRBJ1-6, with a tentative D call TRBD1 (5 bases). This CDR3 is built from 15 residues. CDR1 ENHRY and CDR2 SYGVKD come from the germline V gene. V lost 0 bases and J lost 9, with 12 bases in between. CDR3 region: CAISESGGVSSPLHF. DNA of the CDR3: TGTGCCATCAGTGAGTCGGGGGGTGTGAGTTCACCCCTCCACTTT.

The chain combines TRBV5-4 with TRBJ1-2; no firm D call. Trimming removed 4 bases at V and 2 bases at J, with 9 bases between. CDR1 is SGHNT, CDR2 YYREEE, per germline (reference sequence). CDR3 length: 13 residues. CDR3 loop: CASSATKNYGYTF. CDR3 in DNA: TGTGCCAGCAGCGCGACAAAAAACTATGGCTACACCTTC.

The V and J genes are TRBV7-3 and TRBJ2-1; TRBD2 aligns across 7 bases. This CDR3 has 16 residues. The V and J ends lost 2 bases and 8 bases, in that order; junction bases with no gene match: 12. CDR1 and CDR2 from the germline V gene are SGHTA and FQGTGA. The CDR3 nucleotides read TGTGCCAGCAGCTTAGCTAGCGGTGGGTATCGCGATGAGCAGTTCTTC. This gives the protein CASSLASGGYRDEQFF.

The rearrangement links TRBV7-8 to TRBJ2-7; no firm D call. The germline V gene has CDR1 SGHVS and CDR2 FQNEAQ. The CDR3 consists of 14 residues. V was cut by 0 bases and J by 6 bases, with 12 bases left in between. CDR3 DNA: TGTGCCAGCAGCTTAGCGGTCAGTGGCAGCGAGCAGTACTTC. Protein product: CASSLAVSGSEQYF.